What follows are 2 T cell receptor beta chains derived from one specimen sequenced in a study of T cell responses to AZD1222 COVID-19 vaccine. Profiling relied on immunoSEQ multiplex PCR, and the TCRdb table lists in-frame clones only, not all of them. The sample lists some 120,000 clones; roughly 87% were seen once. Sequenced here: peripheral blood, sampled on day 0 of AZD1222 vaccination. Receptors were obtained from an adult in good health.

The rearrangement joins TRBV5-1 to TRBJ2-7, with 10 bases lining up with TRBD1. This CDR3 has 17 residues. V lost 3 bases and J lost 0; bases outside the gene matches: 9. Germline assignment: CDR1 SGHRS and CDR2 YFSETQ. The CDR3 sequence is CASSSGTGVLGSYEQYF. As DNA, the CDR3 is TGCGCCAGCAGCTCCGGGACAGGGGTTTTAGGCTCCTACGAGCAGTACTTC.

The chain couples TRBV28 to TRBJ1-2; TRBD1 matches 7 bases. Germline lookup yields CDR1 MDHEN and CDR2 SYDVKM. J was trimmed by 0 bases and V by 6 bases; bases with no gene match: 10. This CDR3 has 16 residues. The CDR3 protein is CASSPGGTAPNYGYTF. The CDR3 coding sequence is TGTGCCAGCAGCCCAGGGGGGACAGCTCCTAACTATGGCTACACCTTC.